One sample yielded the 27 T cell receptor beta chains listed below, sequenced in a study of naive and memory T cell subsets. Treatment defined: skin biopsy from PPD injection site in Mantoux-positive individual. A UMI-containing oligonucleotide was joined by 3' ligation to the TCR cDNA template. Four PCR rounds used nested alpha and beta constant region primers plus the SP2 primer. TCRdb redid the calling of the UMI-ligation and nested PCR reads with MiXCR, one entry per CDR3 protein. The data hold tens of thousands of distinct CDR3 sequences, with approximately 6.5% observed a single time. Sequenced material: skin, taken from a tuberculin skin test site. The receptors were gathered from an adult in good health.

CDR3 sequence reads: CASSPRTGGGNTEAFF. The CDR3, as DNA: TGTGCCAGCAGTCCTCGGACGGGTGGAGGGAACACTGAAGCTTTCTTT. The chain couples TRBV27 to TRBJ1-1; D is unclear. The CDR3 sequence is 16 residues long. From germline, CDR1 is MNHEY and CDR2 SMNVEV (reference sequence). The V gene lost 5 bases and the J gene lost 1 base, with 17 bases spanning the gap.

This clonotype was counted at least ten times. As DNA, the CDR3 is TGCGCCAGCAGGTATACTGGGACGAACACTGAAGCTTTCTTT. Amino acid sequence: CASRYTGTNTEAFF. This chain connects TRBV10-2 to TRBJ1-1; D is perhaps TRBD1 (5 bases). This CDR3 region has 14 residues. V lost 6 bases, J lost 1 base, and 12 bases lay in between. Germline CDR1 WSHSY, CDR2 SAAADI.

The chain links TRBV20-1 to TRBJ2-3; D tentatively reads TRBD1 or TRBD2 (6 bases each). In germline, CDR1 is DFQATT, CDR2 SNEGSKA (reference sequence). CDR3 size: 17 residues. V gave up 5 bases and J gave up 7 bases, with 28 bases separating them. The CDR3 loop is CSAGGPLGGPFVNTQYF. The CDR3 region has the DNA TGCAGTGCTGGGGGGCCGTTGGGCGGCCCGTTTGTGAATACGCAGTATTTT.

This clonotype was seen ten or more times. The chain joins TRBV28 to TRBJ1-5; D is unresolved. Germline CDR1 MDHEN, CDR2 SYDVKM. V lost 10 bases and J 2 bases, leaving 12 bases between the germline ends. The CDR3 is made up of 13 amino acids. The CDR3 bases are TGTGCCACCCAATGGAGGGGCAATCAGCCCCAGCATTTT. Translating gives CATQWRGNQPQHF.

The rearrangement joins TRBV6-2 or TRBV6-3 to TRBJ2-1; 11 bases agree with TRBD2. Germline assignment: CDR1 MNHEY and CDR2 SVGEGT. The CDR3 has 17 amino acids. The V segment lost 6 bases and the J segment 1 base; nucleotides outside the gene matches: 8. The CDR3 coding sequence is TGTGCCAGCAGCCCACTAGCGGGAGTACCTTCCTACAATGAGCAGTTCTTC. Amino acid sequence: CASSPLAGVPSYNEQFF.

There are many counts of this clonotype. The chain has TRBV6-4 and TRBJ2-1; TRBD2 aligns across 9 bases. In germline, CDR1 is MRHNA, CDR2 SNTAGT. The CDR3 totals 16 residues. V shed 5 bases and J 4 bases; nucleotides not matched to a gene: 9. This CDR3 reads CASSKIAGAPYNEQFF. CDR3 DNA: TGTGCCAGCAGTAAGATAGCGGGAGCCCCATACAATGAGCAGTTCTTC.

The DNA of the CDR3 is TGTGCCAGCAGCTTCCCGGCCCCCAGGAGAAGTAACTACGAGCAGTACTTC. Translated: CASSFPAPRRSNYEQYF. The chain recombines TRBV5-6 with TRBJ2-7; D uncertain. The length of the CDR3 is 17 residues. Trimming took off 2 bases at V and 3 bases at J, with 21 bases between the two ends. Germline CDR1 and CDR2: SGHDT and YYEEEE.

The V call is TRBV29-1, the J call TRBJ1-1, with D perhaps TRBD1 (5 bases). The V gene's germline CDR1 is SQVTM and CDR2 ANQGSEA. The V and J ends lost 3 bases and 3 bases respectively, with 11 bases between them. The CDR3 is 13 residues long. Here the CDR3 reads CSVDWGGDTEAFF. CDR3 nucleotide sequence: TGCAGCGTTGATTGGGGAGGGGACACTGAAGCTTTCTTT.

This clonotype was seen ten or more times. The chain joins TRBV6-2 or TRBV6-3 to TRBJ2-7; 11 bases match TRBD1. Germline CDR1 reads MNHEY; CDR2 reads SVGEGT. This CDR3 spans 16 amino acids. Losses at the gene ends were 0 bases for V and 3 bases for J; bases not matched to a gene: 4. This CDR3 reads CASSYSRTGGVYEQYF. CDR3 bases: TGTGCCAGCAGTTACTCAAGGACAGGGGGCGTCTACGAGCAGTACTTC.

This clonotype has a handful of counts. V is TRBV21-1 and J is TRBJ1-2; the D call of TRBD1 is as the table states it, not checked on the DNA. TRBV21-1 is reported as a pseudogene. The CDR3 has 15 amino acids. CDR3 in DNA: TGTGCCAGCAGCAAAGCCAGGGTGGGGGAATATGGCTACACCTTC. Translating it yields CASSKARVGEYGYTF.

CDR3 loop: CASSPFWTSGPTDTQYF. In nucleotides, the CDR3 is TGTGCCAGCAGCCCCTTCTGGACTAGCGGTCCAACAGATACGCAGTATTTT. The chain is built from TRBV14 and TRBJ2-3, with 10 bases lining up with TRBD2. J was trimmed by 3 bases and V by 4 bases; bases with no gene match: 10. In germline, CDR1 is SGHDN, CDR2 FVKESK. The CDR3 runs 17 residues.

This clonotype was detected many times. In DNA form, the CDR3 reads TGTGCCAGCAGTCCCCTTACGGGAGAAACTATTAGTGAGCAGTTCTTC. It yields the protein CASSPLTGETISEQFF. The rearrangement uses TRBV7-9 and TRBJ2-1, with D perhaps TRBD2 (6 bases). V lost 6 bases and J lost 9, with 24 bases in between. The CDR3 extends over 16 amino acids. Germline loops: CDR1 SEHNR, CDR2 FQNEAQ (reference sequence).

In this sample, this clonotype is medium-sized. This chain joins TRBV6-5 and TRBJ2-6, with D possibly being TRBD1 (6 bases). CDR3 length: 15 residues. V gave up 4 bases and J gave up 1 base, with 8 bases separating them. Germline values: CDR1 MNHEY, CDR2 SVGAGI. CDR3 sequence (DNA): TGTGCCAGCAGTTCCACAGGGTCTGGGGCCAACGTCCTGACTTTC. This sequence encodes CASSSTGSGANVLTF.

This clonotype was counted many times. The chain employs TRBV7-2 and TRBJ2-3, with 10 bases matching TRBD2. The V gene's germline CDR1 is SGHTA and CDR2 FQGNSA. Trimming removed 2 bases from V and 0 bases from J; junction bases left unmatched: 2. The CDR3 length is 16 residues. In DNA, the CDR3 is TGTGCCAGCAGCTTACTACTAGCGGGAAGCACAGATACGCAGTATTTT. This sequence encodes CASSLLLAGSTDTQYF. Combining the CDR3 with reference TRBV7-2 and TRBJ2-3 gives the whole variable domain GAGVSQSPSNKVTEKGKDVELRCDPISGHTALYWYRQSLGQGLEFLIYFQGNSAPDKSGLPSDRFSAERTGGSVSTLTIQRTQQEDSAVYLCASSLLLAGSTDTQYFGPGTRLTVL.

This clonotype was found many times. The V call is TRBV5-1, the J call TRBJ2-7; 13 bases line up with TRBD2. Germline CDR1 reads SGHRS; CDR2 reads YFSETQ. J was trimmed by 2 bases and V by 0 bases; bases with no gene match: 8. The CDR3 consists of 18 residues. The CDR3 DNA reads TGCGCCAGCAGCTTGGCGACTAGCGGGAGGACCCGTCCCTACGAGCAGTACTTC. Translated, it gives CASSLATSGRTRPYEQYF.

This clonotype appeared many times. V gene TRBV2 combines with J gene TRBJ2-7; 9 nucleotides match TRBD1. The ends lost 6 bases at V and 3 bases at J; junction bases unmatched: 3. CDR1 is SNHLY, CDR2 FYNNEI, per germline. The CDR3 consists of 13 residues. The CDR3 loop is CASRGQGFYEQYF. CDR3 in DNA: TGTGCCAGCAGGGGACAGGGATTCTACGAGCAGTACTTC. The full variable domain, in which reference TRBV2 and TRBJ2-7 provide the parts outside the CDR3, is EPEVTQTPSHQVTQMGQEVILRCVPISNHLYFYWYRQILGQKVEFLVSFYNNEISEKSEIFDDQFSVERPDGSNFTLKIRSTKLEDSAMYFCASRGQGFYEQYFGPGTRLTVT.

This clonotype was observed many times. The chain joins TRBV29-1 to TRBJ2-5; D possibly corresponds to TRBD1 (6 bases). The CDR3 is 13 residues long. CDR1 SQVTM and CDR2 ANQGSEA come from the germline V gene. The ends were cut back, 6 bases at V and 4 bases at J, with 15 bases in the middle. For the CDR3, the DNA is TGCAGCGTGAGAAAACAGGGACGAGAGACCCAGTACTTC. This sequence encodes CSVRKQGRETQYF. The full variable domain, with the rest looked up from reference TRBV29-1 and TRBJ2-5, is SAVISQKPSRDICQRGTSLTIQCQVDSQVTMMFWYRQQPGQSLTLIATANQGSEATYESGFVIDKFPISRPNLTFSTLTVSNMSPEDSSIYLCSVRKQGRETQYFGPGTRLLVL.

This clonotype was seen ten or more times. The rearrangement uses TRBV9 and TRBJ1-5; 10 bases line up with TRBD1. Trimming cost V 4 bases and J 5 bases; bases outside gene matches: 6. CDR3 size: 15 residues. From germline, CDR1 is SGDLS and CDR2 YYNGEE. The CDR3 sequence is CASSPGQGPDQPQHF. The DNA of the CDR3 is TGTGCCAGCAGCCCGGGACAGGGGCCGGATCAGCCCCAGCATTTT.

This clonotype was seen repeatedly, ten times or more. The chain uses TRBV6-2 or TRBV6-3 and TRBJ2-2, with D hard to call. This CDR3 region has 14 residues. The ends were cut back, 5 bases at V and 4 bases at J, with 11 bases in the middle. CDR1 and CDR2 from the germline V gene are MNHEY and SVGEGT. The DNA for the CDR3 is TGTGCCAGCAGTGCCATCCCACTCACCGGGGAGCTGTTTTTT. Residues: CASSAIPLTGELFF.

V gene TRBV21-1 combines with J gene TRBJ1-1; the D segment call TRBD1 is taken from the table without a DNA check. TRBV21-1 is given as a pseudogene. CDR3 length: 16 residues. The CDR3 DNA is TGTGCCAGCAGCAAAGCGACAGGGGGCCCACTTTCTGAAGCTTTCTTT. Encoded protein: CASSKATGGPLSEAFF.

This clonotype was seen repeatedly, ten times or more. The V and J genes are TRBV6-6 and TRBJ2-1; D uncertain. Trimming pared 2 bases from V and 6 bases from J, leaving 17 bases between. This CDR3 is 16 amino acids long. Germline V lookup: CDR1 MNHNY, CDR2 SVGAGI (reference sequence). The DNA of the CDR3 is TGTGCCAGCAGTTACCGTGACAATGCCTACCTCAATGAGCAGTTCTTC. Protein sequence: CASSYRDNAYLNEQFF.

The chain links TRBV20-1 to TRBJ2-3; 7 bases match TRBD1. The CDR3 runs 15 residues. Per germline, CDR1 DFQATT and CDR2 SNEGSKA (reference sequence). V trimming: 0 bases; J trimming: 7 bases; junction bases outside the gene matches: 10. CDR3 nucleotides: TGCAGTGCTAGAGAAATTAAGACAGGGAAGAATACGCAGTATTTT. Translation: CSAREIKTGKNTQYF.

The chain uses TRBV7-8 and TRBJ1-2; maybe TRBD1 (5 bases). Trimming cost V 3 bases and J 2 bases, with 7 bases left between them. This CDR3 is 13 amino acids long. CDR1 and CDR2 from the germline V gene are SGHVS and FQNEAQ. The CDR3 DNA follows: TGTGCCAGCAGCTTCGACAGAAACTATGGCTACACCTTC. Translating gives CASSFDRNYGYTF.

Ten or more counts support this clonotype. The genes are TRBV20-1 and TRBJ2-4; D not resolved. The length of the CDR3 is 15 residues. Germline-derived CDR1 and CDR2 are DFQATT and SNEGSKA (reference sequence). Trimming left V 3 bases short and J 3 bases short, with 15 bases between. The chain's CDR3 is CSARQPGLGKNIQYF. The CDR3 DNA reads as TGCAGTGCTAGGCAACCCGGGTTAGGCAAAAACATTCAGTACTTC.

This clonotype was detected many times. The rearrangement joins TRBV19 to TRBJ2-1; 7 bases match TRBD2. This CDR3 comprises 15 residues. Germline CDR1 is LNHDA and CDR2 is SQIVND (reference sequence). J lost 7 bases, V lost 6 bases, and 12 bases had no gene match. Here the CDR3 DNA reads TGTGCCAGTAGCGATCAGGCGGGAGCGGGGAATGAGCAGTTCTTC. Protein: CASSDQAGAGNEQFF.

This clonotype was seen at least ten times. The chain uses TRBV7-9 and TRBJ2-2; possibly TRBD2 for D (6 bases). CDR1 SEHNR and CDR2 FQNEAQ come from the germline V gene (reference sequence). The CDR3 contains 13 residues. V was pared by 5 bases and J by 6 bases, with 10 bases between. CDR3 protein: CASSATRSGELFF. CDR3 coding DNA: TGTGCCAGCAGCGCGACTAGATCCGGGGAGCTGTTTTTT.

The gene calls are TRBV12-3 or TRBV12-4 and TRBJ2-1; D is undetermined. The CDR3 totals 16 residues. The ends were cut back, 0 bases at V and 1 base at J, with 10 bases in the middle. In nucleotides, the CDR3 is TGTGCCAGCAGTTTAGCAAGCACAATTTCCTACAATGAGCAGTTCTTC. This sequence encodes CASSLASTISYNEQFF.